This TCR beta chain was captured by sequencing in a study of T-cell memory formation after mild COVID-19. Study outcomes and limitations: The authors left the SARS-CoV-2 specificity of second-wave clones peaking on day 37 unconfirmed. Clones contracting day 15 to 85 were balanced CD4/CD8; later expanders leaned CD4+.

Notes on this clonotype: Its specificity is unknown.

Barcoded TCR alpha and TCR beta cDNA libraries with UMIs came from 5'RACE using constant-segment primers. Each CDR3 protein gets one entry after TCRdb re-called the 5' RACE reads with MiXCR. Of about 320,000 distinct CDR3 sequences in the sample, approximately 14% were seen once. CDR3 length: 15 residues. The V and J ends lost 4 bases and 4 bases respectively, with 13 bases between them. Germline V gives CDR1 MDHEN, CDR2 SYDVKM. The sequencing sample was made of PBMCs or a T cell subset sorted from them (not recorded which). The receptor was derived from a man younger than 35 who had mild COVID-19 (a few samples of this study predate the infection). Cell type and time point are not known. This chain joins TRBV28 and TRBJ1-4; D might be TRBD1 (5 bases). Here the CDR3 DNA reads TGTGCCAGCAGTTCATCGGGACGGATTAATGAAAAACTGTTTTTT. Its translation: CASSSSGRINEKLFF.